A selection of T cell receptor beta chains follows, all from one sample in a study of CD8+CD57+ T cells in acquired aplastic anemia. TCRdb used MiXCR to reprocess the reads, holding one entry per CDR3 protein. The data contain roughly 190,000 distinct CDR3 sequences, around 50% of them singletons. Specimen: sorted CD4+, CD8+, or CD8+CD57+ T cells (not recorded which) from PBMCs. The receptors shown here come from a human donor in good health, serving as a control. The CDR3 runs from the conserved cysteine through the conserved F or W. Each record gives: clone size, CDR3 length, V gene, J gene, D gene, CDR3 protein, CDR3 DNA. The D gene is left open where the match is weak. The size of a clone is reported for some rows only, either as once, few or many, or as a class for expanded clones.

clone_size: once
cdr3_length: 13
v_call: TRBV19
j_call: TRBJ2-7
d_call: -
cdr3_aa: CASSSDRAGEQYF
cdr3_nt: TGTGCCAGTAGCTCAGACAGGGCGGGAGAGCAGTACTTC

clone_size: once
cdr3_length: 15
v_call: TRBV24-1
j_call: TRBJ1-4
d_call: TRBD1
cdr3_aa: CATSEQGALNEKLFF
cdr3_nt: TGTGCCACCAGTGAACAGGGGGCCCTGAATGAAAAACTGTTTTTT

clone_size: many
cdr3_length: 13
v_call: TRBV12-3/TRBV12-4
j_call: TRBJ1-1
d_call: -
cdr3_aa: CASSFGGNTEAFF
cdr3_nt: TGTGCCAGCAGTTTTGGTGGGAACACTGAAGCTTTCTTT

clone_size: once
cdr3_length: 13
v_call: TRBV7-9
j_call: TRBJ2-1
d_call: -
cdr3_aa: CASSLNSYNEQFF
cdr3_nt: TGTGCCAGCAGCTTAAACTCTTACAATGAGCAGTTCTTC

clone_size: once
cdr3_length: 18
v_call: TRBV4-2
j_call: TRBJ2-3
d_call: TRBD1
cdr3_aa: CASSQVEPGQGASDTQYF
cdr3_nt: TGTGCCAGCAGCCAAGTTGAACCGGGACAGGGGGCTTCAGATACGCAGTATTTT

clone_size: once
cdr3_length: 14
v_call: TRBV14
j_call: TRBJ1-6
d_call: -
cdr3_aa: CASSHATYNSPLHF
cdr3_nt: TGTGCCAGCAGCCATGCGACTTATAATTCACCCCTCCACTTT

clone_size: -
cdr3_length: 13
v_call: TRBV24-1
j_call: TRBJ1-1
d_call: -
cdr3_aa: CATSGDSDTEAFF
cdr3_nt: TGTGCCACCAGTGGAGACAGTGACACTGAAGCTTTCTTT

clone_size: -
cdr3_length: 13
v_call: TRBV7-2
j_call: TRBJ1-1
d_call: -
cdr3_aa: CASSVQGLTEAFF
cdr3_nt: TGTGCCAGCAGCGTTCAGGGGTTAACTGAAGCTTTCTTT

clone_size: -
cdr3_length: 17
v_call: TRBV14
j_call: TRBJ2-1
d_call: TRBD2
cdr3_aa: CASSLYTSGGPPNEQFF
cdr3_nt: TGTGCCAGCAGCCTTTATACTAGCGGGGGGCCCCCCAATGAGCAGTTCTTC

clone_size: -
cdr3_length: 15
v_call: TRBV7-2
j_call: TRBJ1-6
d_call: -
cdr3_aa: CASSRDMGTNSPLHF
cdr3_nt: TGTGCCAGCAGCCGAGATATGGGCACTAATTCACCCCTCCACTTT

clone_size: -
cdr3_length: 14
v_call: TRBV10-2
j_call: TRBJ2-3
d_call: TRBD2
cdr3_aa: CASNAGTTTDTQYF
cdr3_nt: TGCGCCAGCAACGCCGGGACTACCACAGATACGCAGTATTTT

clone_size: many
cdr3_length: 15
v_call: TRBV2
j_call: TRBJ2-4
d_call: TRBD1
cdr3_aa: CASRIQGAAKNIQYF
cdr3_nt: TGTGCCAGCAGAATACAGGGGGCAGCCAAAAACATTCAGTACTTC

clone_size: -
cdr3_length: 15
v_call: TRBV7-9
j_call: TRBJ1-3
d_call: -
cdr3_aa: CASTPSYGSGNTIYF
cdr3_nt: TGTGCCAGCACCCCTAGCTATGGATCTGGAAACACCATATATTTT

clone_size: -
cdr3_length: 14
v_call: TRBV2
j_call: TRBJ1-6
d_call: -
cdr3_aa: CASSYGTGRSPLHF
cdr3_nt: TGTGCCAGCAGTTACGGAACAGGGCGCTCACCCCTCCACTTT

clone_size: -
cdr3_length: 15
v_call: TRBV19
j_call: TRBJ1-5
d_call: -
cdr3_aa: CASSITRSGNQPQHF
cdr3_nt: TGTGCCAGTAGTATAACCAGGTCAGGGAATCAGCCCCAGCATTTT

clone_size: -
cdr3_length: 15
v_call: TRBV7-9
j_call: TRBJ1-1
d_call: -
cdr3_aa: CASSSPEGVDTEAFF
cdr3_nt: TGTGCCAGCAGCTCACCGGAGGGGGTCGACACTGAAGCTTTCTTT

clone_size: many
cdr3_length: 14
v_call: TRBV10-3
j_call: TRBJ2-7
d_call: -
cdr3_aa: CAISDGSQAYEQYF
cdr3_nt: TGTGCCATCAGTGACGGTTCGCAAGCCTACGAGCAGTACTTC

clone_size: -
cdr3_length: 18
v_call: TRBV12-5
j_call: TRBJ2-3
d_call: -
cdr3_aa: CASSLLSWQGGGPDTQYF
cdr3_nt: TGTGCCAGCAGTTTATTATCCTGGCAGGGAGGGGGACCAGATACGCAGTATTTT

clone_size: many
cdr3_length: 15
v_call: TRBV6-1
j_call: TRBJ1-2
d_call: -
cdr3_aa: CASRTGALGWYGYTF
cdr3_nt: TGTGCCAGCAGGACCGGGGCTCTTGGATGGTATGGCTACACCTTC

clone_size: -
cdr3_length: 14
v_call: TRBV20-1
j_call: TRBJ1-2
d_call: -
cdr3_aa: CSAWDGGANYGYTF
cdr3_nt: TGCAGTGCTTGGGACGGAGGAGCTAACTATGGCTACACCTTC

clone_size: many
cdr3_length: 17
v_call: TRBV24-1
j_call: TRBJ2-1
d_call: TRBD2
cdr3_aa: CATSDLPSGGASNEQFF
cdr3_nt: TGTGCCACCAGTGATTTGCCTAGCGGGGGGGCAAGTAATGAGCAGTTCTTC

clone_size: once
cdr3_length: 17
v_call: TRBV9
j_call: TRBJ1-1
d_call: TRBD1
cdr3_aa: CASSAFVKQGLNTEAFF
cdr3_nt: TGTGCCAGCAGCGCATTTGTGAAACAGGGGCTAAACACTGAAGCTTTCTTT

clone_size: -
cdr3_length: 14
v_call: TRBV29-1
j_call: TRBJ1-2
d_call: -
cdr3_aa: CSVPWAEGTDGYTF
cdr3_nt: TGCAGTGTACCTTGGGCCGAAGGCACGGATGGCTACACCTTC